Each of the 2 T cell receptor beta chains below was sequenced from the same sample in a study of monozygotic twins with inflammatory bowel disease (dated 2019 in TCRdb). Library method: 5' RACE. Reads for this sample came from an Illumina HiSeq 2500. Each CDR3 protein sequence appears as one entry after TCRdb reprocessed the reads, and no DNA is included. The sample table records 150,000 to 200,000 distinct CDR3 sequences. 6.5% to 9% of the sample belongs to the ten largest clones. Sequenced material: blood. The receptors come from a human donor with ulcerative colitis or Crohn's disease, or a healthy co-twin of an affected twin (not recorded which).

V usage is TRBV28 and J usage is TRBJ2-1; no DNA is available, so the TRBD1 call from TCRdb remains unchecked. The CDR3 is made up of 14 amino acids. Germline CDR1 is MDHEN and CDR2 is SYDVKM. CDR3 protein: CASSWTRTYNEQFF.

The chain employs TRBV28 and TRBJ2-7; TCRdb's D gene call, TRBD1, goes unchecked for lack of DNA. The CDR3 contains 16 residues. The V gene's germline CDR1 is MDHEN and CDR2 SYDVKM. The CDR3 loop is CASSYERGRRSYEQYF. Looking up the rest from reference TRBV28 and TRBJ2-7 gives the full variable domain: DVKVTQSSRYLVKRTGEKVFLECVQDMDHENMFWYRQDPGLGLRLIYFSYDVKMKEKGDIPEGYSVSREKKERFSLILESASTNQTSMYLCASSYERGRRSYEQYFGPGTRLTVT.